This T cell receptor (beta chain) was sequenced for a study of long-term antiretroviral therapy in people with HIV. Study information: It was about a decade before the 2015 immediate-ART recommendation that the earliest samples were taken. Study-wide points: Post-treatment diversity went higher with ART but stayed below transplant donor controls. Absence of data on ART adherence, viral resistance or therapy changes was noted.

Comments on this clone: Its antigen remains unknown.

At the survey level, the v3.0 immunoSEQ assay was run. Using immunoSEQ multiplex PCR, the repertoire was profiled, and TCRdb retains in-frame clones only, with some absent. The table lists about 17,000 clones, almost 80% of them singletons. The CDR3 spans 15 residues. Germline values: CDR1 MNHNY, CDR2 SVGAGI (reference sequence). The V segment lost 1 base and the J segment 4 bases; nucleotides outside the gene matches: 4. This sequence originates from a middle-aged woman with HIV. The material sequenced was unsorted PBMCs, taken 2.3 years after starting antiretroviral therapy. The chain employs TRBV6-6 and TRBJ2-7; 10 bases fit TRBD2. The CDR3 sequence is CASSYLSGGEYEQYF. CDR3 nucleotide sequence: TGTGCCAGCAGTTACTTGAGCGGGGGGGAGTACGAGCAGTACTTC.